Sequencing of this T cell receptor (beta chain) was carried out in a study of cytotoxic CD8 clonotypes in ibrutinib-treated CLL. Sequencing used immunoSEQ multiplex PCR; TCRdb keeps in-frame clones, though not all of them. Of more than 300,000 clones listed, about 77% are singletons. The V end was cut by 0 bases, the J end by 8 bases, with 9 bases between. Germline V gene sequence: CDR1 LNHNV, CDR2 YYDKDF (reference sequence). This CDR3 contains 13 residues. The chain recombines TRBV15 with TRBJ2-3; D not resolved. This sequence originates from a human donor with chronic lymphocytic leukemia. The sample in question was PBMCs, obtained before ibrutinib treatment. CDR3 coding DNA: TGTGCCACCAGCAGAGAGACCGAACTTACGCAGTATTTT. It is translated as CATSRETELTQYF.